A selection of T cell receptor beta chains follows, all from one sample in a study of blood T cell repertoires in COVID-19. TCRdb's table, derived via immunoSEQ multiplex PCR, lists solely in-frame clones and lacks some. The profile shows about 52,000 clones, approximately 85% of them singletons. Input material: peripheral blood. These receptors originate from a woman older than 75 with acute or convalescent COVID-19. Each CDR3 is given with its conserved first and last residue. Each record gives: CDR3 DNA, CDR3 protein, V gene, D gene, J gene, clone size. The D gene is left open where the match is weak. Size is omitted from some rows. Given values are once, few, many or a class for expanded clones.

DNA: TGTGCCAGCAGCTTAATGGGGGCCGCTGAAGCTTTCTTT
CDR3: CASSLMGAAEAFF
V: TRBV7-9
D: NA
J: TRBJ1-1
size: NA

DNA: TGTGCTTCGGCGGGAACTAGCAATCAGCCCCAGCATTTT
CDR3: CASAGTSNQPQHF
V: TRBV7-9
D: NA
J: TRBJ1-5
size: NA

DNA: TGTGCCAGCAGCCAGTCCAGGGGCCAAGAGACCCAGTACTTC
CDR3: CASSQSRGQETQYF
V: TRBV14
D: NA
J: TRBJ2-5
size: NA

DNA: TGTGCCTGCTCCGCCCTTGGGACAGAGGCAACTAATGAAAAACTGTTTTTT
CDR3: CACSALGTEATNEKLFF
V: TRBV30
D: TRBD1
J: TRBJ1-4
size: once

DNA: TGCAGCGTTGGGACAGGGGGGAGCAATCAGCCCCAGCATTTT
CDR3: CSVGTGGSNQPQHF
V: TRBV29-1
D: TRBD1
J: TRBJ1-5
size: NA

DNA: TGTGCCAGCAGTCCCCGGGTTAACAGCAATCAGCCCCAGCATTTT
CDR3: CASSPRVNSNQPQHF
V: TRBV6-5
D: NA
J: TRBJ1-5
size: once

DNA: TGTGCCATCAGAGAACACGTGAACACTGAAGCTTTCTTT
CDR3: CAIREHVNTEAFF
V: TRBV10-3
D: NA
J: TRBJ1-1
size: NA

DNA: TGTGCCAGCAGTTCCTCCGTTGTGTCGGCCCAGCATTTT
CDR3: CASSSSVVSAQHF
V: TRBV6-6
D: NA
J: TRBJ1-5
size: NA

DNA: TGTGCCAGATCAAGACAGGGGGACACTGAAGCTTTCTTT
CDR3: CARSRQGDTEAFF
V: TRBV2
D: TRBD1
J: TRBJ1-1
size: NA

DNA: TGTGCCAGTAGTATTTCCAGGGGCCCCTATAATTCACCCCTCCACTTT
CDR3: CASSISRGPYNSPLHF
V: TRBV19
D: NA
J: TRBJ1-6
size: NA

DNA: TGTGCCAGCAGCGCGACTAGCGGGGGGGCCGCAGATACGCAGTATTTT
CDR3: CASSATSGGAADTQYF
V: TRBV7-8
D: TRBD2
J: TRBJ2-3
size: few

DNA: TGTGCCAGTGCAGAGGGCACAGATACGCAGTATTTT
CDR3: CASAEGTDTQYF
V: TRBV19
D: NA
J: TRBJ2-3
size: NA

DNA: TGTGCCAGCAGCCAAGAAGGCGGGGGGGCGGAGACCCAGTACTTC
CDR3: CASSQEGGGAETQYF
V: TRBV3-1/TRBV3-2
D: TRBD2
J: TRBJ2-5
size: NA

DNA: TGTGCCAGTAGCACGGTTGCTGAAGCTTTCTTT
CDR3: CASSTVAEAFF
V: TRBV19
D: NA
J: TRBJ1-1
size: NA

DNA: TGTGCCAGCAGTGCCTTCTCCGGGAACTCTGGGGCCAACGTCCTGACTTTC
CDR3: CASSAFSGNSGANVLTF
V: TRBV6-4
D: NA
J: TRBJ2-6
size: NA

DNA: TGTGCCAGCAGCTTATTTCCTGAGAAGAACACTGAAGCTTTCTTT
CDR3: CASSLFPEKNTEAFF
V: TRBV7-9
D: NA
J: TRBJ1-1
size: NA

DNA: TGTGCCAGTAGTATAGGGGCGGGGGTAACGTCCCCTGGCTACACCTTC
CDR3: CASSIGAGVTSPGYTF
V: TRBV19
D: NA
J: TRBJ1-2
size: NA

DNA: TGTGCCACCAGCAGGCCAGGGTTCAATCAGCCCCAGCATTTT
CDR3: CATSRPGFNQPQHF
V: TRBV15
D: NA
J: TRBJ1-5
size: NA

DNA: TGTGCTAGCAGCACCCGGGCGGGACTAGCGGGATACCTTGGGAGCCACAATGAGCAGTTCTTC
CDR3: CASSTRAGLAGYLGSHNEQFF
V: TRBV7-7
D: TRBD2
J: TRBJ2-1
size: NA

DNA: TGTGCCATCAATTCAGGGGGCGAAACCGGGGAGCTGTTTTTT
CDR3: CAINSGGETGELFF
V: TRBV10-3
D: TRBD1
J: TRBJ2-2
size: NA

DNA: TGTGCCAGCAGTTTCGCTAGTACTGAAGCTTTCTTT
CDR3: CASSFASTEAFF
V: TRBV28
D: NA
J: TRBJ1-1
size: NA

DNA: TGTGCTAGTGTCCTTATAGCGGGAGCTAGGGGCGGGGAGCTGTTTTTT
CDR3: CASVLIAGARGGELFF
V: TRBV12-5
D: TRBD2
J: TRBJ2-2
size: NA

DNA: TGTGCCAGCAGCCCTTGGAGGGTAGCGGGACGAAGCTCCTACAATGAGCAGTTCTTC
CDR3: CASSPWRVAGRSSYNEQFF
V: TRBV7-9
D: TRBD2
J: TRBJ2-1
size: NA

DNA: TGCGCCAGCAGCTTGGAGCAGGGTTTCCCCCTGTACTTC
CDR3: CASSLEQGFPLYF
V: TRBV5-1
D: NA
J: TRBJ2-7
size: NA

DNA: TGTGCCAGCTCACCGAGGACAGCCCAGTCCTACGAGCAGTACTTC
CDR3: CASSPRTAQSYEQYF
V: TRBV18
D: NA
J: TRBJ2-7
size: NA

DNA: TGTGCCAGCAGGGTAATACCGGGACAGGGGCGCACCGGGGAGCTGTTTTTT
CDR3: CASRVIPGQGRTGELFF
V: TRBV28
D: TRBD1
J: TRBJ2-2
size: NA

DNA: TGTGCCAGCAGCTTAGTTAGTTCCACAGATACGCAGTATTTT
CDR3: CASSLVSSTDTQYF
V: TRBV7-9
D: NA
J: TRBJ2-3
size: few

DNA: TGTGCCTGGAGTGTACGGGAGAATCAGCCCCAGCATTTT
CDR3: CAWSVRENQPQHF
V: TRBV30
D: NA
J: TRBJ1-5
size: NA

DNA: TGCAGCGTTGAAGGGACAGGGGGCTGGTATGGCTACACCTTC
CDR3: CSVEGTGGWYGYTF
V: TRBV29-1
D: TRBD1
J: TRBJ1-2
size: NA

DNA: TGTGCCAGCACAGTTGGGGCAGGGGGTACTGAAAAACTGTTTTTT
CDR3: CASTVGAGGTEKLFF
V: TRBV7-9
D: TRBD1
J: TRBJ1-4
size: NA

DNA: TGTGCCTGGAGTGTGGGGAGCTCTGGAAACACCATATATTTT
CDR3: CAWSVGSSGNTIYF
V: TRBV30
D: NA
J: TRBJ1-3
size: NA

DNA: TGTGCCAGTAGTAACCAGGGTCTAGTGAACGAGCAGTACTTC
CDR3: CASSNQGLVNEQYF
V: TRBV19
D: NA
J: TRBJ2-7
size: NA

DNA: TGTGCCACCAGCAGACAGGGGGTACAGGAGACCCAGTACTTC
CDR3: CATSRQGVQETQYF
V: TRBV15
D: TRBD1
J: TRBJ2-5
size: NA

DNA: TGCGCCAGCACCAGGACCCCGGGGGAGACCCAGTACTTC
CDR3: CASTRTPGETQYF
V: TRBV10-1
D: NA
J: TRBJ2-5
size: NA

DNA: TGTGCCAGCAGCCACTACAGGGGGCGAACTGAAGCTTTCTTT
CDR3: CASSHYRGRTEAFF
V: TRBV7-2
D: TRBD1
J: TRBJ1-1
size: NA

DNA: TGCGCCAGCAGCCCGGGACAACCTGGCACAGATACGCAGTATTTT
CDR3: CASSPGQPGTDTQYF
V: TRBV5-1
D: NA
J: TRBJ2-3
size: NA

DNA: TGTGCCAGCTTTACAGGGGGAAACGAGCAGTACTTC
CDR3: CASFTGGNEQYF
V: TRBV6-5
D: TRBD1
J: TRBJ2-7
size: NA

DNA: TGTGCCAGCAGCTTGCAGGGAGGGAGTTCACCCCTCCACTTT
CDR3: CASSLQGGSSPLHF
V: TRBV7-9
D: NA
J: TRBJ1-6
size: few

DNA: TGTGCCAGCAGTTACTCGATTGGCAATTCACCCCTCCACTTT
CDR3: CASSYSIGNSPLHF
V: TRBV6-5
D: NA
J: TRBJ1-6
size: NA

DNA: TGTGCCAGCAGCTTCGAGGGGGCTGGGACTGAAGCTTTCTTT
CDR3: CASSFEGAGTEAFF
V: TRBV11-3
D: TRBD1
J: TRBJ1-1
size: NA

DNA: TGTGCCAGCAGCCAAGGGACTAGCGAGAACACCGGGGAGCTGTTTTTT
CDR3: CASSQGTSENTGELFF
V: TRBV14
D: TRBD2
J: TRBJ2-2
size: NA

DNA: TGTGCCACTCTGCGGTCGGGAATGGACAGATATGGCTACACCTTC
CDR3: CATLRSGMDRYGYTF
V: TRBV19
D: NA
J: TRBJ1-2
size: few

DNA: TGCAGTGCTAGTAAGGGACACAGGGGGTTGAACACTGAAGCTTTCTTT
CDR3: CSASKGHRGLNTEAFF
V: TRBV20-1
D: TRBD1
J: TRBJ1-1
size: NA

DNA: TGTGCCAGTAGTATTCAGGGGCCTTTAGCCAAAAACATTCAGTACTTC
CDR3: CASSIQGPLAKNIQYF
V: TRBV19
D: NA
J: TRBJ2-4
size: few

DNA: TGCGCCAGCAGTGAGTCGTTCAGGGATCAGCCCCAGCATTTT
CDR3: CASSESFRDQPQHF
V: TRBV10-2
D: NA
J: TRBJ1-5
size: NA

DNA: TGTGCCAGCAGCTCCGGGACAACGCCGCCTGAAGCTTTCTTT
CDR3: CASSSGTTPPEAFF
V: TRBV7-3
D: NA
J: TRBJ1-1
size: few

DNA: TGTGCCAGCAGCCAAGGTACGAATAGGGGCAGGAACGACAATGAGCAGTTCTTC
CDR3: CASSQGTNRGRNDNEQFF
V: TRBV3-1/TRBV3-2
D: NA
J: TRBJ2-1
size: NA

DNA: TGTGCCAGCAGCCCGATAGCCGGGACCCAGTACTTC
CDR3: CASSPIAGTQYF
V: TRBV7-2
D: NA
J: TRBJ2-5
size: NA